This TCR beta chain was captured in a study of T cell clonality in common variable immunodeficiency. Some clones are missing from TCRdb's copy, which holds only in-frame ones; the method was immunoSEQ multiplex PCR. Altogether some 44,000 clones were found in the sample, and no singletons occur. This clone has at least ten counts. Its target is unknown. The sequence runs out 3 residues before the end of the CDR3; the remainder is reconstructed from the germline J gene. The study's findings and limits: Repertoire-complication correlations in CVID were limited by patient heterogeneity. Fewer TCRbeta clones were shared among CVID subjects than controls. TCRbeta clonality was increased in CVID versus healthy controls.

The CDR3 extends over 14 amino acids. Germline CDR1 is DFQATT and CDR2 is SNEGSKA (reference sequence). The V end lost 6 bases, the J end lost 7 bases, and 16 bases lay between the germline ends. The chain recombines TRBV20-1 with TRBJ1-6; possible D gene TRBD1, 6 bases. The sample comprised peripheral blood mononuclear cells. The sequence came from a person between 18 and 69 years old in good health. CDR3 loop: CSAPVGADNSPLHF. The DNA read from the CDR3 is TGCAGTGCACCGGTGGGGGCCGACAATTCACCC.